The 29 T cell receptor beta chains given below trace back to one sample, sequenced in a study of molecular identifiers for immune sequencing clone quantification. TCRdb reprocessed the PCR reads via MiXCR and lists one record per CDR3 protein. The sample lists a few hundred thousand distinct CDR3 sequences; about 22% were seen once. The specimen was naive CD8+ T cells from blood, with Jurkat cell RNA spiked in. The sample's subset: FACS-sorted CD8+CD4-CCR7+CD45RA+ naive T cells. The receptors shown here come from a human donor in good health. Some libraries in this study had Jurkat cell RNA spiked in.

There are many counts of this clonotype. In DNA, the CDR3 is TGCAGCATATGGGCGCCCCAAGAGACCCAGTACTTC. It is translated as CSIWAPQETQYF. The genes are TRBV29-1 and TRBJ2-5; D not certain. The ends were cut back, 8 bases at V and 1 base at J, with 11 bases in the middle. The CDR3 contains 12 residues. Germline V lookup: CDR1 SQVTM, CDR2 ANQGSEA.

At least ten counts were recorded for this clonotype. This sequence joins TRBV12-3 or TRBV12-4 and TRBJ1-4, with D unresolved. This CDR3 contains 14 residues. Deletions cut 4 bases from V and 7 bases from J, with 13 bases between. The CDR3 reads CASSSTGLSEKLFF. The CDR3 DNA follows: TGTGCCAGCAGTTCCACCGGTCTAAGTGAAAAACTGTTTTTT.

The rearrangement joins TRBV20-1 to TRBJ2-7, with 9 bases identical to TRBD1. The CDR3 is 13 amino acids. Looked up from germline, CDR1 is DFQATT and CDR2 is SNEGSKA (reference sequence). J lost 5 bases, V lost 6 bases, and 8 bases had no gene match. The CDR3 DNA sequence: TGCAGTGCCGCCGGGACAGGGCCGCACGAGCAGTACTTC. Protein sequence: CSAAGTGPHEQYF.

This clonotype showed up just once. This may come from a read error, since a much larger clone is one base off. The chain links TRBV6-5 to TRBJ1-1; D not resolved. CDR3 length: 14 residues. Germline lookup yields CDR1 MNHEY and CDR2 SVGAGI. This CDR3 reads CAGSYSISGTEAFF. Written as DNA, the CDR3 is TGTGCCGGCAGTTACTCGATATCGGGCACTGAAGCTTTCTTT.

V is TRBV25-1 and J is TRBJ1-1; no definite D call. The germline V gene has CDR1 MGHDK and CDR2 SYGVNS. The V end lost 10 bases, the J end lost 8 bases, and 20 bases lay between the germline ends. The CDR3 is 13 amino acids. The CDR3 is CANSGFPSDEAFF. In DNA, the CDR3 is TGTGCCAACAGCGGATTCCCCTCTGACGAAGCTTTCTTT.

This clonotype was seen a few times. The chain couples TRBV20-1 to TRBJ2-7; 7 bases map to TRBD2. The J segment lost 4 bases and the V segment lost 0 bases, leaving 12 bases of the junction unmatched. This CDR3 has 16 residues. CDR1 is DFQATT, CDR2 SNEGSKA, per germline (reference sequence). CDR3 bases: TGCAGTGCTAGAGAGCTTGGGGGGGTAGGCCTTTACGAGCAGTACTTC. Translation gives CSARELGGVGLYEQYF.

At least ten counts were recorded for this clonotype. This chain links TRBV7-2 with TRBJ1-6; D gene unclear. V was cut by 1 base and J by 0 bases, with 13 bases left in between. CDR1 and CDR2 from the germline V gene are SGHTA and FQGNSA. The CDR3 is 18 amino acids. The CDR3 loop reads CASSLEDGVSSYNSPLHF. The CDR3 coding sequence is TGTGCCAGCAGCTTAGAGGACGGAGTAAGCTCCTATAATTCACCCCTCCACTTT.

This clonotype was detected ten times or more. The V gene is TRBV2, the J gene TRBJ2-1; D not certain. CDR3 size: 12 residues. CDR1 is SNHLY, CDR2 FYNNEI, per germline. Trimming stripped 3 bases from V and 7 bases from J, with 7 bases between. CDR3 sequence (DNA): TGTGCCAGCAGTGATTCGCCGAATGAGCAGTTCTTC. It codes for CASSDSPNEQFF. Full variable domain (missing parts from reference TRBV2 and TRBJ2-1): EPEVTQTPSHQVTQMGQEVILRCVPISNHLYFYWYRQILGQKVEFLVSFYNNEISEKSEIFDDQFSVERPDGSNFTLKIRSTKLEDSAMYFCASSDSPNEQFFGPGTRLTVL.

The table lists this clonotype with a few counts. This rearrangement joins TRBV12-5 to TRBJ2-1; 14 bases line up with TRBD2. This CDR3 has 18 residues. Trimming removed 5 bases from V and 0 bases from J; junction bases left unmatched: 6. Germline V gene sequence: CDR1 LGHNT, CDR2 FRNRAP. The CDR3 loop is CASGPGTSGSASYNEQFF. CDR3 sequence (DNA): TGTGCTAGTGGTCCGGGGACTAGCGGGAGTGCCTCCTACAATGAGCAGTTCTTC.

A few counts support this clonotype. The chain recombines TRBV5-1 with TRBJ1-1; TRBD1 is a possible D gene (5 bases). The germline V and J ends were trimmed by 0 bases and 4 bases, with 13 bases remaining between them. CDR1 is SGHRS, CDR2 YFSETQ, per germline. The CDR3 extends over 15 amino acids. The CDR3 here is CASSLGGREATEAFF. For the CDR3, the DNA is TGCGCCAGCAGCTTGGGCGGCAGGGAGGCCACTGAAGCTTTCTTT.

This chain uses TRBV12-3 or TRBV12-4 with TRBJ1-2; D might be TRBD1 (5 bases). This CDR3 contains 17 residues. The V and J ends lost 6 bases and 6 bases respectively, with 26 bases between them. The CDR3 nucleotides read TGTGCCAGCAGCCCTGACAGACAAATCCTATCGTACGATGGCTACACCTTC. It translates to CASSPDRQILSYDGYTF.

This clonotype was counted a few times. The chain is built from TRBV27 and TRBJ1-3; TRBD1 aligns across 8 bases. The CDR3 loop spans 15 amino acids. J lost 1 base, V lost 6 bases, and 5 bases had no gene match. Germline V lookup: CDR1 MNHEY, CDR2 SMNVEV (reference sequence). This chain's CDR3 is CASSSRQGSGNTIYF. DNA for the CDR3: TGTGCCAGCAGCTCCCGACAGGGGTCTGGAAACACCATATATTTT.

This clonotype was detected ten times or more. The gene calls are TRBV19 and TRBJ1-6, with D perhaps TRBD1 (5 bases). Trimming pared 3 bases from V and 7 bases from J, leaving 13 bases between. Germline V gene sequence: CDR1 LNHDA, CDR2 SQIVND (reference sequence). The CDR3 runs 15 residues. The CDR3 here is CASSIDRDENSPLHF. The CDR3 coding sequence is TGTGCCAGTAGTATTGATCGGGACGAGAATTCACCCCTCCACTTT.

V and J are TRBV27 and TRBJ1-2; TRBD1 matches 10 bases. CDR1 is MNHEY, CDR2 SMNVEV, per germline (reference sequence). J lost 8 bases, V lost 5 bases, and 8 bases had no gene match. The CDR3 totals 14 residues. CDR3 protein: CASSPRTGGRGYTF. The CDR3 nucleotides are TGTGCCAGCAGTCCCCGGACAGGGGGTAGGGGCTACACCTTC.

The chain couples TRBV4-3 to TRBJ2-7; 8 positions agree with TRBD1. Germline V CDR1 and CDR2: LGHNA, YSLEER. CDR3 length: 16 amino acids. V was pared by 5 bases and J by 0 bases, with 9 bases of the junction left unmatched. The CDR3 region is CASSKSRTGISYEQYF. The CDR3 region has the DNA TGCGCCAGCAGCAAAAGTAGGACAGGGATCTCCTACGAGCAGTACTTC.

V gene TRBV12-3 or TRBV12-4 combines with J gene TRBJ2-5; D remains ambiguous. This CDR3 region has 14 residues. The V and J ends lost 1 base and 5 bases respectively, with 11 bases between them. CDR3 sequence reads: CASSLVQAAETQYF. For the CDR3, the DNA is TGTGCCAGCAGTTTAGTCCAGGCCGCCGAGACCCAGTACTTC.

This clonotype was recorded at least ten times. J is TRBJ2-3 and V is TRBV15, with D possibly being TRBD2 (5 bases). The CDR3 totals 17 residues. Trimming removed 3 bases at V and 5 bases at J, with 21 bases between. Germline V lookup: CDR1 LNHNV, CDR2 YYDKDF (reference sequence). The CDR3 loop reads CATSSTWQRTVGDTQYF. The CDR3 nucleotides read TGTGCCACCAGCAGCACCTGGCAGCGGACGGTCGGAGATACGCAGTATTTT.

CDR3 sequence reads: CATSDSSMSYGYTF. CDR3 bases: TGTGCCACCAGTGATTCATCGATGTCCTATGGCTACACCTTC. V and J are TRBV24-1 and TRBJ1-2; D not resolved. The CDR3 is 14 amino acids. V lost 2 bases and J 4 bases, leaving 10 bases between the germline ends. CDR1 KGHDR and CDR2 SFDVKD come from the germline V gene.

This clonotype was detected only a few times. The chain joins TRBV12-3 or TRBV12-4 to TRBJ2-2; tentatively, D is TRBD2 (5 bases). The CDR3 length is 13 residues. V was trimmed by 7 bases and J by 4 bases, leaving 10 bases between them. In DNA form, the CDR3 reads TGTGCCAGCATTGGAGGAGCCACCGGGGAGCTGTTTTTT. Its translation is CASIGGATGELFF.

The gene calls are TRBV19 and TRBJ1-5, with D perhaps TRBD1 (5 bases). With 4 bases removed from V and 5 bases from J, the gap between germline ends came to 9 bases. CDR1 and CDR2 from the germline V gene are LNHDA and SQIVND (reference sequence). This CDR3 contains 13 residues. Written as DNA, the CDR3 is TGTGCCAGTAGTACCCCGGGGGATCAGCCCCAGCATTTT. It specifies CASSTPGDQPQHF.

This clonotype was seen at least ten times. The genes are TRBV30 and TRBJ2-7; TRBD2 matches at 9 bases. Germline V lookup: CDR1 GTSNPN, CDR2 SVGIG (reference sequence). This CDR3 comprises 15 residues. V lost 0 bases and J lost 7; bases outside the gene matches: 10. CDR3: CAWSVSLAGALEQYF. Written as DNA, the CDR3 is TGTGCCTGGAGTGTGAGTTTAGCGGGGGCCCTGGAGCAGTACTTC.

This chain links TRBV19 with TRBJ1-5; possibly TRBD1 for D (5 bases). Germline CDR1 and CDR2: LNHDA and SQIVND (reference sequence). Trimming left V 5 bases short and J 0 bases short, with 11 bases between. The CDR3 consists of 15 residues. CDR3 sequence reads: CASSYDSYSNQPQHF. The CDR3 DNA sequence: TGTGCCAGTAGTTACGACAGTTATAGCAATCAGCCCCAGCATTTT. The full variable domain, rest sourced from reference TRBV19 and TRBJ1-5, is DGGITQSPKYLFRKEGQNVTLSCEQNLNHDAMYWYRQDPGQGLRLIYYSQIVNDFQKGDIAEGYSVSREKKESFPLTVTSAQKNPTAFYLCASSYDSYSNQPQHFGDGTRLSIL.

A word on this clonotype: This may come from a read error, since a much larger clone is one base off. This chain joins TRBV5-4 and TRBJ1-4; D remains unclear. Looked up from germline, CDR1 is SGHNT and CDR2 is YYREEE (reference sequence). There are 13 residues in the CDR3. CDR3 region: CAGSLDGDEKLFF. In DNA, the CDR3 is TGTGCCGGCAGCTTGGACGGTGATGAAAAACTGTTTTTT.

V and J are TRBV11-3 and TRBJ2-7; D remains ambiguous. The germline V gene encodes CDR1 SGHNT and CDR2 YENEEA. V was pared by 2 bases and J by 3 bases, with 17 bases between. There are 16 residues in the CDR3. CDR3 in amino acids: CASSLCYRLQHYEQYF. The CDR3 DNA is TGTGCCAGCAGCTTATGTTATCGGTTACAGCACTACGAGCAGTACTTC.

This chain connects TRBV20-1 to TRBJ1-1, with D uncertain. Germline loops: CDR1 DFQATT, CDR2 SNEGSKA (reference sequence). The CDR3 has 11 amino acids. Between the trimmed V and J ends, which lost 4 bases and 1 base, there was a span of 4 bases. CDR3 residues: CSATKNTEAFF. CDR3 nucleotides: TGCAGTGCTACAAAGAACACTGAAGCTTTCTTT.

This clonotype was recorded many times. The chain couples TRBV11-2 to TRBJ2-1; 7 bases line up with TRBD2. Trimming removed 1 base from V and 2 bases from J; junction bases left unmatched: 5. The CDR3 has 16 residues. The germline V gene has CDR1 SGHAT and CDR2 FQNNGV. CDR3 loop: CASSLGGGSPYNEQFF. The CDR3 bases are TGTGCCAGCAGCTTAGGGGGCGGGAGCCCCTACAATGAGCAGTTCTTC.

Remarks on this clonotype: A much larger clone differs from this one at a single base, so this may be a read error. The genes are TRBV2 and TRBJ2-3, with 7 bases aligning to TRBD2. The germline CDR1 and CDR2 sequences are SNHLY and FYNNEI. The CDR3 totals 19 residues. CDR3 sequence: CASSETSLSGATPSDTRYF. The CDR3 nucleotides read TGTGCCAGCAGTGAAACAAGTCTGAGCGGGGCCACCCCCTCAGATACGCGGTATTTT.

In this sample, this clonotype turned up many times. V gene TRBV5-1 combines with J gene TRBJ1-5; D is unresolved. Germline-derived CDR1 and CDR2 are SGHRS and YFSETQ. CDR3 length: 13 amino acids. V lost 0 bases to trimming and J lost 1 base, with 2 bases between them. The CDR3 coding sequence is TGCGCCAGCAGCTTGGACAGCAATCAGCCCCAGCATTTT. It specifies CASSLDSNQPQHF.

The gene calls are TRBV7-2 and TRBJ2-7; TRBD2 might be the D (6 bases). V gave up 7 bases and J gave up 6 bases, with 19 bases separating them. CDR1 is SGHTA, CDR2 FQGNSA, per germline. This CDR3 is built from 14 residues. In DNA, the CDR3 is TGTGCCAGCAACTTTCTAGGGGCGGGAAGCGAGCAGTACTTC. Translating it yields CASNFLGAGSEQYF.